This passage covers 21 T cell receptor beta chains from one sample sequenced in a study of Ad26.COV2.S vaccination and SARS-CoV-2 variants. Produced via immunoSEQ multiplex PCR; TCRdb's table is partial and in-frame only. This table has 300,000 to 500,000 clones, roughly nine tenths appearing once. Noted treatment: approximately 18 received Ad26.COV2.S at low or high dose, single or two shots; roughly five received placebo; per-sample allocation not given. Samples were taken on day 63 after the first vaccine or placebo injection. Sequenced material: peripheral blood, taken in a trial of Ad26.COV2.S vaccine versus placebo. These receptors came from a person between 18 and 65 years old who received the Ad26.COV2.S COVID-19 vaccine or a placebo.

This chain uses TRBV3-1 (or the pseudogene TRBV3-2) with TRBJ2-3; 9 positions agree with TRBD2. Germline values: CDR1 LGHDT, CDR2 YNNKEL (reference sequence). This CDR3 comprises 15 residues. Trimming cost V 3 bases and J 4 bases; bases outside gene matches: 5. CDR3 region: CASSQMGLAADTQYF. CDR3 DNA: TGTGCCAGCAGCCAGATGGGACTAGCTGCAGATACGCAGTATTTT.

The genes are TRBV5-1 and TRBJ2-4, with D perhaps TRBD1 (5 bases). CDR3 size: 16 residues. Trimming removed 3 bases at V and 0 bases at J, with 13 bases between. Germline loops: CDR1 SGHRS, CDR2 YFSETQ. CDR3 amino acids: CASSSDRDLAKNIQYF. Here the CDR3 DNA reads TGCGCCAGCAGCTCTGACAGAGACTTAGCCAAAAACATTCAGTACTTC. Full variable domain (rest looked up from reference TRBV5-1 and TRBJ2-4): KAGVTQTPRYLIKTRGQQVTLSCSPISGHRSVSWYQQTPGQGLQFLFEYFSETQRNKGNFPGRFSGRQFSNSRSEMNVSTLELGDSALYLCASSSDRDLAKNIQYFGAGTRLSVL.

The J gene is TRBJ2-7, the V gene TRBV2, with 7 bases aligning to TRBD2. The germline V gene encodes CDR1 SNHLY and CDR2 FYNNEI. J lost 2 bases, V lost 6 bases, and 28 bases had no gene match. This CDR3 region has 21 residues. In DNA form, the CDR3 reads TGTGCCAGCAGCCCTGTTGCCGGGGTGGCAGGAGGAGGGGAGGGCCCCTACGAGCAGTACTTC. Protein: CASSPVAGVAGGGEGPYEQYF.

The chain links TRBV7-9 to TRBJ2-7; 8 bases align to TRBD1. The germline V gene encodes CDR1 SEHNR and CDR2 FQNEAQ (reference sequence). The CDR3 is made up of 14 amino acids. V shed 4 bases, J shed 4 bases, and the junction held 6 bases outside the gene matches. The CDR3 region has the DNA TGTGCCAGCAGCTCTACGGACAGGGCTTACGAGCAGTACTTC. It is translated as CASSSTDRAYEQYF.

The V and J genes are TRBV5-4 and TRBJ2-2; perhaps TRBD2 as D (6 bases). CDR3 length: 14 amino acids. The V end lost 5 bases, the J end lost 1 base, and 9 bases lay between the germline ends. Germline lookup yields CDR1 SGHNT and CDR2 YYREEE (reference sequence). Written as DNA, the CDR3 is TGTGCCAGCAGGGACGGGGGGAACACCGGGGAGCTGTTTTTT. Translating it yields CASRDGGNTGELFF.

The rearrangement links TRBV6-5 to TRBJ1-3; D perhaps matches TRBD1 (5 bases). The length of the CDR3 is 15 residues. The V end was cut by 6 bases, the J end by 0 bases, with 12 bases between. CDR1 MNHEY and CDR2 SVGAGI come from the germline V gene. The CDR3 coding sequence is TGTGCCAGCAGGGGGGGGAGCATCTCTGGAAACACCATATATTTT. Amino acids: CASRGGSISGNTIYF.

The genes are TRBV10-1 and TRBJ2-3; maybe TRBD2 (6 bases). This CDR3 has 14 amino acids. Trimming pared 0 bases from V and 5 bases from J, leaving 9 bases between. The V gene's germline CDR1 is WNHNN and CDR2 SYGVQD (reference sequence). The DNA of the CDR3 is TGCGCCAGCAGTGAGTCGGGGCGGGGAGATACGCAGTATTTT. This translates into CASSESGRGDTQYF.

The J gene is TRBJ2-7, the V gene TRBV6-5; 8 bases agree with TRBD1. The J segment lost 3 bases and the V segment lost 6 bases, leaving 7 bases of the junction unmatched. This CDR3 contains 14 residues. CDR1 and CDR2 from the germline V gene are MNHEY and SVGAGI. CDR3 coding DNA: TGTGCCAGCAGAGCTGGACAGGGCTACTACGAGCAGTACTTC. This gives the protein CASRAGQGYYEQYF.

The chain uses TRBV19 and TRBJ1-2, with a weak D call TRBD1 (6 bases). CDR1 is LNHDA and CDR2 is SQIVND in the germline V gene (reference sequence). The CDR3 is made up of 11 amino acids. The V end was cut by 9 bases, the J end by 5 bases, with 10 bases between. Here the CDR3 DNA reads TGTGCCAGCGGACAGTATTATGGCTACACCTTC. Amino acid sequence: CASGQYYGYTF. The whole variable domain, filled in from reference TRBV19 and TRBJ1-2, reads DGGITQSPKYLFRKEGQNVTLSCEQNLNHDAMYWYRQDPGQGLRLIYYSQIVNDFQKGDIAEGYSVSREKKESFPLTVTSAQKNPTAFYLCASGQYYGYTFGSGTRLTVV.

This clone has a single count. This chain joins TRBV6-5 and TRBJ2-1; 8 bases match TRBD1. Germline V gene sequence: CDR1 MNHEY, CDR2 SVGAGI. V shed 9 bases and J 4 bases; nucleotides not matched to a gene: 8. CDR3 size: 14 residues. The CDR3 bases are TGTGCCAGTAAAAGGACAGGGTATTACAATGAGCAGTTCTTC. Translation: CASKRTGYYNEQFF.

A single count supports this clone. The chain combines TRBV10-3 with TRBJ1-5, with a weak D call TRBD1 (5 bases). Germline V gene lookup returns CDR1 ENHRY and CDR2 SYGVKD. V lost 6 bases, J lost 2 bases, and 14 bases lay in between. The CDR3 contains 15 residues. CDR3 nucleotide sequence: TGTGCCATCAGGCCCGGGACCGATCGCAATCAGCCCCAGCATTTT. Protein: CAIRPGTDRNQPQHF.

The chain combines TRBV5-4 with TRBJ1-2; D is unclear. There are 16 residues in the CDR3. Deletions cut 4 bases from V and 1 base from J, with 17 bases between. Germline CDR1 is SGHNT and CDR2 is YYREEE (reference sequence). DNA for the CDR3: TGTGCCAGCAGCCACCCCGGGAGCCAGATTAACTATGGCTACACCTTC. Translated, it gives CASSHPGSQINYGYTF.

This clone was observed a single time. This sequence joins TRBV20-1 and TRBJ2-2; D call uncertain. V shed 3 bases and J shed 3 bases, with 8 bases lying between them. CDR1 DFQATT and CDR2 SNEGSKA come from the germline V gene (reference sequence). The CDR3 covers 13 residues. The CDR3 nucleotides are TGCAGTGCTAGTAAGGTTTACACCGGGGAGCTGTTTTTT. It yields the protein CSASKVYTGELFF.

The chain carries TRBV12-3 or TRBV12-4 and TRBJ1-1; D gene uncertain. V lost 7 bases, J lost 6 bases, and 15 bases lay in between. The CDR3 is 13 amino acids. The CDR3 region is CASTPEGRAEAFF. CDR3 bases: TGTGCCAGCACCCCCGAGGGTAGGGCTGAAGCTTTCTTT.

The V and J genes are TRBV11-3 and TRBJ2-3; TRBD2 agrees at 13 bases. This CDR3 comprises 16 residues. Germline lookup yields CDR1 SGHNT and CDR2 YENEEA. V gave up 4 bases and J gave up 3 bases; unmatched junction bases: 4. Written as DNA, the CDR3 is TGTGCCAGCAGCTCGGGACTAGCGGGGTTGACAGATACGCAGTATTTT. This translates into CASSSGLAGLTDTQYF.

The rearrangement joins TRBV5-4 to TRBJ1-1; no clear D gene. Germline V gives CDR1 SGHNT, CDR2 YYREEE (reference sequence). The CDR3 loop spans 14 amino acids. V lost 1 base and J 7 bases, leaving 14 bases between the germline ends. CDR3 nucleotide sequence: TGTGCCAGCAGCTTGTGGTCTGGCGCCGGTGAAGCTTTCTTT. Protein sequence: CASSLWSGAGEAFF.

The chain is built from TRBV23-1 and TRBJ2-7, with 8 bases aligning to TRBD2. TRBV23-1 is marked as an open reading frame, function uncertain. V lost 2 bases to trimming and J lost 5 bases; unmatched junction nucleotides: 17. The CDR3 sequence is 18 residues long. The CDR3 bases are TGCGCCAGCAGTCAAGGGCTAGCGGGCGAATTACCTACGGACGAGCAGTACTTC. Protein: CASSQGLAGELPTDEQYF.

This sequence joins TRBV7-9 and TRBJ1-5; the D is unclear. Germline CDR1 reads SEHNR; CDR2 reads FQNEAQ (reference sequence). The V gene lost 5 bases and the J gene lost 3 bases, with 11 bases spanning the gap. The CDR3 extends over 14 amino acids. The CDR3: CASSRGQDNQPQHF. CDR3 DNA sequence: TGTGCCAGCAGCCGCGGGCAGGACAATCAGCCCCAGCATTTT.

The rearrangement uses TRBV4-1 and TRBJ2-2, with D maybe TRBD1 (7 bases). This CDR3 is 15 amino acids long. Per the germline V gene, CDR1 is MGHRA and CDR2 is YSYEKL. Trimming stripped 4 bases from V and 3 bases from J, with 12 bases between. Here the CDR3 reads CASSPGDRDTGELFF. CDR3 sequence (DNA): TGCGCCAGCAGCCCGGGGGACAGAGACACCGGGGAGCTGTTTTTT.

The CDR3, as DNA: TGTGCCAGCATTATGGATAGGAGAAACGCCGGGGAGCTGTTTTTT. Its protein product is CASIMDRRNAGELFF. The rearrangement uses TRBV6-5 and TRBJ2-2; D gene unclear. Germline CDR1 and CDR2: MNHEY and SVGAGI. The CDR3 totals 15 residues. The ends were cut back, 7 bases at V and 6 bases at J, with 18 bases in the middle.

The gene calls are TRBV10-3 and TRBJ1-2; 9 bases are a match to TRBD1. The CDR3 has 13 residues. From germline, CDR1 is ENHRY and CDR2 SYGVKD. V was pared by 7 bases and J by 5 bases, with 5 bases of the junction left unmatched. CDR3 region: CAIKGDREYGYTF. The DNA of the CDR3 is TGTGCCATCAAAGGGGACAGGGAGTATGGCTACACCTTC.